Listed below are T cell receptor beta chains from one sample, sequenced in a study of blood T cell repertoires in COVID-19. The method was immunoSEQ multiplex PCR; TCRdb's version includes in-frame clones alone and lacks a portion of them. Of more than 100,000 clones in the sample, about 90% were seen once. Material for sequencing was peripheral blood. All receptors come from a human donor in a cohort sampled during active COVID-19. The CDR3 runs from the conserved cysteine through the conserved F or W. The D gene is left open where the match is weak. Where a row states a size, it is once, few, many or the class of an expanded clone; other rows omit it.

D gene: .; clone size: few; V gene: TRBV25-1; J gene: TRBJ1-2; CDR3 protein: CASSELDSNYGYTF; CDR3 DNA: TGTGCCAGCAGTGAACTGGACAGTAACTATGGCTACACCTTC
D gene: .; clone size: .; V gene: TRBV4-1; J gene: TRBJ2-6; CDR3 protein: CASTPGGSSGANVLTF; CDR3 DNA: TGCGCCAGCACGCCGGGTGGAAGCTCTGGGGCCAACGTCCTGACTTTC
D gene: .; clone size: .; V gene: TRBV29-1; J gene: TRBJ1-2; CDR3 protein: CSVYVPEDGYTF; CDR3 DNA: TGCAGCGTTTATGTGCCAGAGGATGGCTACACCTTC
D gene: .; clone size: .; V gene: TRBV11-2; J gene: TRBJ2-7; CDR3 protein: CASSFPGQYEQYF; CDR3 DNA: TGTGCCAGCAGCTTCCCAGGACAGTACGAGCAGTACTTC
D gene: .; clone size: few; V gene: TRBV9; J gene: TRBJ2-3; CDR3 protein: CASSVIGGRTDTQYF; CDR3 DNA: TGTGCCAGCAGCGTAATCGGGGGTCGTACAGATACGCAGTATTTT
D gene: .; clone size: .; V gene: TRBV14; J gene: TRBJ1-2; CDR3 protein: CASSGTTAGYGYTF; CDR3 DNA: TGTGCCAGCAGCGGCACCACAGCGGGCTATGGCTACACCTTC
D gene: TRBD1; clone size: .; V gene: TRBV5-1; J gene: TRBJ2-7; CDR3 protein: CASSMDLWTGELREQYF; CDR3 DNA: TGCGCCAGCAGCATGGACCTATGGACAGGGGAATTACGCGAGCAGTACTTC
D gene: TRBD2; clone size: .; V gene: TRBV3-1/TRBV3-2; J gene: TRBJ2-1; CDR3 protein: CASSQLGLAGGIGQFF; CDR3 DNA: TGTGCCAGCAGCCAACTGGGACTAGCGGGAGGGATAGGGCAGTTCTTC
D gene: TRBD1; clone size: .; V gene: TRBV27; J gene: TRBJ2-7; CDR3 protein: CASSQGQGKQYF; CDR3 DNA: TGTGCCAGCAGTCAGGGACAGGGAAAGCAGTACTTC
D gene: .; clone size: .; V gene: TRBV5-1; J gene: TRBJ1-1; CDR3 protein: CASSLVPGITEAFF; CDR3 DNA: TGCGCCAGCAGCTTGGTCCCGGGTATCACTGAAGCTTTCTTT
D gene: .; clone size: .; V gene: TRBV5-1; J gene: TRBJ2-3; CDR3 protein: CASSATGSTDTQYF; CDR3 DNA: TGCGCCAGCAGCGCGACGGGGAGCACAGATACGCAGTATTTT
D gene: TRBD1; clone size: once; V gene: TRBV5-1; J gene: TRBJ1-1; CDR3 protein: CASGPGGAEGTEAFF; CDR3 DNA: TGCGCCAGCGGACCAGGGGGCGCGGAGGGCACTGAAGCTTTCTTT
D gene: .; clone size: .; V gene: TRBV9; J gene: TRBJ1-3; CDR3 protein: CASSTPGNSGNTIYF; CDR3 DNA: TGTGCCAGCAGCACCCCAGGTAACTCTGGAAACACCATATATTTT
D gene: .; clone size: .; V gene: TRBV9; J gene: TRBJ1-6; CDR3 protein: CASSVDGRDSPLHF; CDR3 DNA: TGTGCCAGCAGCGTAGACGGGAGGGATTCACCCCTCCACTTT
D gene: .; clone size: .; V gene: TRBV28; J gene: TRBJ1-3; CDR3 protein: CASSLWGLAGNTIYF; CDR3 DNA: TGTGCCAGCAGTTTGTGGGGGCTGGCTGGAAACACCATATATTTT
D gene: TRBD1; clone size: .; V gene: TRBV6-6; J gene: TRBJ1-2; CDR3 protein: CASSLGQGIKYGYTF; CDR3 DNA: TGTGCCAGCAGTCTCGGACAGGGCATAAAGTATGGCTACACCTTC
D gene: TRBD1; clone size: .; V gene: TRBV7-9; J gene: TRBJ1-1; CDR3 protein: CASSFTGTGFSAFF; CDR3 DNA: TGTGCCAGCAGCTTCACCGGGACAGGGTTTTCAGCTTTCTTT
D gene: .; clone size: .; V gene: TRBV2; J gene: TRBJ2-1; CDR3 protein: CASRGARDVLGYNEQFF; CDR3 DNA: TGTGCCAGCCGGGGGGCGCGGGATGTTTTGGGATACAATGAGCAGTTCTTC
D gene: TRBD1; clone size: .; V gene: TRBV28; J gene: TRBJ2-2; CDR3 protein: CASSPADRAGELFF; CDR3 DNA: TGTGCCAGCAGTCCTGCCGACAGGGCCGGGGAGCTGTTTTTT
D gene: .; clone size: .; V gene: TRBV5-1; J gene: TRBJ2-6; CDR3 protein: CASSLGSANSGANVLTF; CDR3 DNA: TGCGCCAGCAGCTTGGGCAGCGCCAACTCTGGGGCCAACGTCCTGACTTTC
D gene: TRBD2; clone size: .; V gene: TRBV9; J gene: TRBJ2-1; CDR3 protein: CASSVPTGTSSLSNPGEQFF; CDR3 DNA: TGTGCCAGCAGCGTACCTACCGGGACTAGCAGTTTGTCTAATCCCGGTGAGCAGTTCTTC
D gene: TRBD2; clone size: .; V gene: TRBV7-2; J gene: TRBJ2-5; CDR3 protein: CASSFGLAGQETQYF; CDR3 DNA: TGTGCCAGCAGCTTTGGACTAGCGGGACAAGAGACCCAGTACTTC
D gene: .; clone size: .; V gene: TRBV4-2; J gene: TRBJ2-5; CDR3 protein: CASSQDLRVGETQYF; CDR3 DNA: TGTGCCAGCAGCCAAGATTTGAGGGTGGGAGAGACCCAGTACTTC
D gene: TRBD1; clone size: .; V gene: TRBV11-2; J gene: TRBJ2-7; CDR3 protein: CASRGQGGYEQYF; CDR3 DNA: TGTGCCAGCAGAGGACAGGGAGGTTACGAGCAGTACTTC
D gene: TRBD1; clone size: .; V gene: TRBV11-2; J gene: TRBJ1-2; CDR3 protein: CASSAPGQGYGYTF; CDR3 DNA: TGTGCCAGCAGCGCCCCGGGACAGGGTTATGGCTACACCTTC